This TCR beta chain comes out of a study of blood T cell repertoires in COVID-19. In the authors' workflow: Reference gene primers were amplified, and this amplification served to estimate nucleated cell counts. Produced via immunoSEQ multiplex PCR; TCRdb's table is partial and in-frame only. V and J calls and clone size are as listed in that table; D and trimming were resolved from the DNA. The sample has about 84,000 clones; about 86% are singletons. The V gene end was trimmed by 2 bases and the J gene end by 2 bases; junction bases not matched to a gene: 6. Germline CDR1 reads SGHRS; CDR2 reads YFSETQ. The CDR3 spans 17 residues.

The sequence was obtained from a man at least 80 years old with active or convalescent COVID-19. The chain recombines TRBV5-1 with TRBJ2-1; 11 positions match TRBD1. Specimen: peripheral blood. DNA for the CDR3: TGCGCCAGCAGCTTAAGGCCGGGACAGGGGGCCTACAATGAGCAGTTCTTC. It specifies CASSLRPGQGAYNEQFF.